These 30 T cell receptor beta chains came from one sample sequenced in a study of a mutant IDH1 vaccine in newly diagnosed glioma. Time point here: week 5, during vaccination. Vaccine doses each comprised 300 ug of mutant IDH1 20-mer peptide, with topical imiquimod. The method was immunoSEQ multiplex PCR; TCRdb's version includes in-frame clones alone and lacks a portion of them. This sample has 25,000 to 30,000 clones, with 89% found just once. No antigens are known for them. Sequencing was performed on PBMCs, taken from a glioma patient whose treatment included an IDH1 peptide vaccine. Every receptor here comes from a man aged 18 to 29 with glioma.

CDR3 region: CAWIRMNTEAFF. The CDR3 DNA is TGTGCCTGGATCCGGATGAACACTGAAGCTTTCTTT. This chain joins TRBV30 and TRBJ1-1; no reliable D call. V dropped 4 bases and J dropped 0 bases, with 6 bases sitting between them. The CDR3 covers 12 residues. The germline V gene encodes CDR1 GTSNPN and CDR2 SVGIG (reference sequence).

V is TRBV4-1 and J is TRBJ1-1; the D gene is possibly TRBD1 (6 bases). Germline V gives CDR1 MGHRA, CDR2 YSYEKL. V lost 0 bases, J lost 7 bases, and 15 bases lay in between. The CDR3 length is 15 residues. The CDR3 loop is CASSQDYGGQGEAFF. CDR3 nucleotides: TGCGCCAGCAGCCAAGATTACGGGGGGCAGGGTGAAGCTTTCTTT.

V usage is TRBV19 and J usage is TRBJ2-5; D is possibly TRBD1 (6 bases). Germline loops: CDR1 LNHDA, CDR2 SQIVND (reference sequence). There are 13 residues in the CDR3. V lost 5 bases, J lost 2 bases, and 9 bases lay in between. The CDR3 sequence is CASSPGQQETQYF. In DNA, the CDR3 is TGTGCCAGTAGTCCCGGACAGCAAGAGACCCAGTACTTC.

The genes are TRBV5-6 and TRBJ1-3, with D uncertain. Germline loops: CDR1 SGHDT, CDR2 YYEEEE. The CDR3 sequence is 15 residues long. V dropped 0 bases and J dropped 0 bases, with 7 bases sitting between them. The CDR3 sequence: CASSLGRISGNTIYF. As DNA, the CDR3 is TGTGCCAGCAGCTTGGGACGGATCTCTGGAAACACCATATATTTT.

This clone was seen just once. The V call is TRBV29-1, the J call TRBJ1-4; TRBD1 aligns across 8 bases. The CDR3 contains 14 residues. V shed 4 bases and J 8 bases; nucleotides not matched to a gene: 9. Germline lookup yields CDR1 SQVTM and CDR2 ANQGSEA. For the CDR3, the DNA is TGCAGCGTTGCCTCCGGACAGGGTAGGGAAAAACTGTTTTTT. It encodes CSVASGQGREKLFF.

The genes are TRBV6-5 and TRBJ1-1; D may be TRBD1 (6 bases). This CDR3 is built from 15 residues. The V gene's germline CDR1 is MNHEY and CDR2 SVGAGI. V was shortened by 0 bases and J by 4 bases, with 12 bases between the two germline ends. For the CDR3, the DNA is TGTGCCAGCAGTTACTCGGGGGGGCGGACCACTGAAGCTTTCTTT. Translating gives CASSYSGGRTTEAFF.

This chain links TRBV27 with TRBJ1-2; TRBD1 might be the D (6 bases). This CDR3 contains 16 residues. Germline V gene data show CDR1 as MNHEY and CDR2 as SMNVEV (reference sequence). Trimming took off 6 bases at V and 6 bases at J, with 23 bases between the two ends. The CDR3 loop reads CASRGYNREVTDGYTF. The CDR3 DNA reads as TGTGCCAGCAGGGGATATAACAGGGAGGTGACGGATGGCTACACCTTC.

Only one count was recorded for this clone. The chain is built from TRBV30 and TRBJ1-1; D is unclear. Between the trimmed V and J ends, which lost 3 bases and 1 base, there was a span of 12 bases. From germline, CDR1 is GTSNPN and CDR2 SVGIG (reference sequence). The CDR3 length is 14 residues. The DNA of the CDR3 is TGTGCCTGGAGGCGGAAAGGGCCGAACACTGAAGCTTTCTTT. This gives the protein CAWRRKGPNTEAFF.

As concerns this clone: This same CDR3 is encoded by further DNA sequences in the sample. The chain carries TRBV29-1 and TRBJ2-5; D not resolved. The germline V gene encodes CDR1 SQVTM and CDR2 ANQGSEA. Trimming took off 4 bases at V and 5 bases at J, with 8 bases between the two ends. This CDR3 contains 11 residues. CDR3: CSVGQLETQYF. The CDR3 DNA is TGCAGCGTTGGCCAGTTGGAGACCCAGTACTTC.

For the CDR3, the DNA is TGCGCCAGCAGCTTGGCCTTTGGGGCCCTCAACACTGAAGCTTTCTTT. It is translated as CASSLAFGALNTEAFF. This sequence joins TRBV5-1 and TRBJ1-1; the D gene is possibly TRBD1 (5 bases). V was shortened by 0 bases and J by 2 bases, with 14 bases between the two germline ends. CDR3 length: 16 residues. CDR1 is SGHRS, CDR2 YFSETQ, per germline.

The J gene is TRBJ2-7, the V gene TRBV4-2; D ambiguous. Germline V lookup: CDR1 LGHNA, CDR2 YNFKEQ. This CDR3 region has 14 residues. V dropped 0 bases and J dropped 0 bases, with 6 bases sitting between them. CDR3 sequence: CASSQESVSYEQYF. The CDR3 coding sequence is TGTGCCAGCAGCCAAGAGTCAGTCTCCTACGAGCAGTACTTC.

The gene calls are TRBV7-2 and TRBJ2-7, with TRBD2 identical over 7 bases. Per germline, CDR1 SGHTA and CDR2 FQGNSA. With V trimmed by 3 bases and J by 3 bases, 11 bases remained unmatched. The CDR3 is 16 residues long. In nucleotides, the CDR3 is TGTGCCAGCAGCTTTGGAGTGGGGGAGGGCTTCTACGAGCAGTACTTC. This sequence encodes CASSFGVGEGFYEQYF.

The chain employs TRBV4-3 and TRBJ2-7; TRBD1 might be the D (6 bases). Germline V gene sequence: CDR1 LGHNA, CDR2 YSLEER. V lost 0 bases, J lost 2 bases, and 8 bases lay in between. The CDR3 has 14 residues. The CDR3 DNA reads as TGCGCCAGCAGCCAAGATCAGGGGCCCTACGAGCAGTACTTC. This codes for CASSQDQGPYEQYF.

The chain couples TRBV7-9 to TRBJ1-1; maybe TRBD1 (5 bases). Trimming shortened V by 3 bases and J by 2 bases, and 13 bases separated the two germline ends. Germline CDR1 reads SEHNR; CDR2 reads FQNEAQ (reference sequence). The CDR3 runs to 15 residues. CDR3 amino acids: CASSLGLGPNTEAFF. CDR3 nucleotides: TGTGCCAGCAGCTTGGGGTTGGGGCCCAACACTGAAGCTTTCTTT.

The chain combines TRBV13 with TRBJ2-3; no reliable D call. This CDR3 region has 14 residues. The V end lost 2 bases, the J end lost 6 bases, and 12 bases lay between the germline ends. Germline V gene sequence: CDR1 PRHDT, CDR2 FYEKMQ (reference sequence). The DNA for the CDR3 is TGTGCCAGCAGCTTACCAGAGTATACGGATACGCAGTATTTT. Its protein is CASSLPEYTDTQYF.

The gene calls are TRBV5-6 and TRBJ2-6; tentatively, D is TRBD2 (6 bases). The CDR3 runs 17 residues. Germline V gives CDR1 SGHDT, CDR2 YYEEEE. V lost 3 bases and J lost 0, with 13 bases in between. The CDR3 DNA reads TGTGCCAGCAGCTCGCCACGGGAGACCTCTGGGGCCAACGTCCTGACTTTC. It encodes CASSSPRETSGANVLTF.

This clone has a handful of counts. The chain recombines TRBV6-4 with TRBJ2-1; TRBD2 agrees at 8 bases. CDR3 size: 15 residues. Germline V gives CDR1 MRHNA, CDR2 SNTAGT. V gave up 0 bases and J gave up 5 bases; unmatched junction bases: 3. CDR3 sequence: CASSDSSGNHNEQFF. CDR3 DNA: TGTGCCAGCAGTGACTCTAGCGGGAACCACAATGAGCAGTTCTTC.

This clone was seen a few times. CDR3 DNA sequence: TGTGCCGGAACAGGGGACACTGAAGCTTTCTTT. It is translated as CAGTGDTEAFF. The rearrangement uses TRBV7-9 and TRBJ1-1, with 7 bases fitting TRBD1. There are 11 residues in the CDR3. Per the germline V gene, CDR1 is SEHNR and CDR2 is FQNEAQ (reference sequence). The ends lost 11 bases at V and 3 bases at J; junction bases unmatched: 3. The full variable domain, with the rest looked up from reference TRBV7-9 and TRBJ1-1, is DTGVSQNPRHKITKRGQNVTFRCDPISEHNRLYWYRQTLGQGPEFLTYFQNEAQLEKSRLLSDRFSAERPKGSFSTLEIQRTEQGDSAMYLCAGTGDTEAFFGQGTRLTVV.

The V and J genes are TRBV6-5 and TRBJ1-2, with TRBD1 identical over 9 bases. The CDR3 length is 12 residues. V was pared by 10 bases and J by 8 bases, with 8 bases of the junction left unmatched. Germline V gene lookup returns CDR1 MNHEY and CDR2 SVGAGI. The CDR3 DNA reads TGTGCCACCCGGAGACAGGGGGGAGGCTACACCTTC. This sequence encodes CATRRQGGGYTF.

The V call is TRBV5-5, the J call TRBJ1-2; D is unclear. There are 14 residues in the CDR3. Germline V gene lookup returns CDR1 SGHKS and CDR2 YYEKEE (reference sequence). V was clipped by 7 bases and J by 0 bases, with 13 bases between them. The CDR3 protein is CASGNLLTNYGYTF. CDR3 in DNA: TGTGCCAGCGGAAACCTCCTCACTAACTATGGCTACACCTTC.

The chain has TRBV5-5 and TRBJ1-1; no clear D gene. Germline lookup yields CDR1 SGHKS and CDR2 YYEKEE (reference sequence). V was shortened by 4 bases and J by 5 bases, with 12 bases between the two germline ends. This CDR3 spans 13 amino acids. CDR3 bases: TGTGCCAGCAGCCCGTACCTTGCAACTGAAGCTTTCTTT. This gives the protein CASSPYLATEAFF.

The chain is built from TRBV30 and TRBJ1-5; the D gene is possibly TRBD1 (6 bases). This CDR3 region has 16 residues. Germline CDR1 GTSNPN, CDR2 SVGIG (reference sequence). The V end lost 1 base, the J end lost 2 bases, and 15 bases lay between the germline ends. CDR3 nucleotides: TGTGCCTGGAGTGGGGCAGGGGTAAGGGGCAATCAGCCCCAGCATTTT. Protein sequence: CAWSGAGVRGNQPQHF.

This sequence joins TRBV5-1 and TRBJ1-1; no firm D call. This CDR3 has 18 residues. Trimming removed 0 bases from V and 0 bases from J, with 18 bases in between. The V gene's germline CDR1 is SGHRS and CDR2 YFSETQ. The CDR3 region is CASSLAPESITLNTEAFF. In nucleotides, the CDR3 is TGCGCCAGCAGCTTGGCCCCGGAGTCTATTACATTGAACACTGAAGCTTTCTTT.

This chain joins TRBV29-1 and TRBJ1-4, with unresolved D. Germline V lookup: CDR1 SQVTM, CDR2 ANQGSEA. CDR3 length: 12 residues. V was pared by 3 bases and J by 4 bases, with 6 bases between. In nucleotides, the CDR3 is TGCAGCGTTGAGGACGGTAATGAAAAACTGTTTTTT. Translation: CSVEDGNEKLFF. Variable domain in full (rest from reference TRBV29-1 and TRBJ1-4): SAVISQKPSRDICQRGTSLTIQCQVDSQVTMMFWYRQQPGQSLTLIATANQGSEATYESGFVIDKFPISRPNLTFSTLTVSNMSPEDSSIYLCSVEDGNEKLFFGSGTQLSVL.

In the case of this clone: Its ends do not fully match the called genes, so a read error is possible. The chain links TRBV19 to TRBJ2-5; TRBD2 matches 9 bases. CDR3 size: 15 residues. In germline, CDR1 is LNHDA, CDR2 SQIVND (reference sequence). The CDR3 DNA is TGTGCCAGTAGTATTGGACTAGCGAACCAGGAGACCCAGTACTTC. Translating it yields CASSIGLANQETQYF.

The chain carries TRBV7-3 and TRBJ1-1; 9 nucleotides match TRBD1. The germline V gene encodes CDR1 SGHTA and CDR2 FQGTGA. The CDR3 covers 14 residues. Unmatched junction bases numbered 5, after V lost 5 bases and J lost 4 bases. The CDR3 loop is CASSPGTGITEAFF. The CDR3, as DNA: TGTGCCAGCAGCCCAGGGACAGGGATCACTGAAGCTTTCTTT.

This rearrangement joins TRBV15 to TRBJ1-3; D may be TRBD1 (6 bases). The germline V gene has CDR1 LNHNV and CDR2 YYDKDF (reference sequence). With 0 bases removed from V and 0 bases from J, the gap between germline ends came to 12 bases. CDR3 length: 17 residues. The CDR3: CATSRETGRNSGNTIYF. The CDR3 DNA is TGTGCCACCAGCAGAGAGACAGGACGAAACTCTGGAAACACCATATATTTT. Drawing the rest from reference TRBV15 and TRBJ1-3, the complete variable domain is DAMVIQNPRYQVTQFGKPVTLSCSQTLNHNVMYWYQQKSSQAPKLLFHYYDKDFNNEADTPDNFQSRRPNTSFCFLDIRSPGLGDTAMYLCATSRETGRNSGNTIYFGEGSWLTVV.

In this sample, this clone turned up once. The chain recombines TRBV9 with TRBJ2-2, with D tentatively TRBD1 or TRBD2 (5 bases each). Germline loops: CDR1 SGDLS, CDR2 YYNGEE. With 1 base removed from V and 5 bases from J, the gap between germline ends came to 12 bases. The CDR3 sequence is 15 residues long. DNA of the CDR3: TGTGCCAGCAGCGTAAGAGGGGAAGGGACCGGGGAGCTGTTTTTT. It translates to CASSVRGEGTGELFF.

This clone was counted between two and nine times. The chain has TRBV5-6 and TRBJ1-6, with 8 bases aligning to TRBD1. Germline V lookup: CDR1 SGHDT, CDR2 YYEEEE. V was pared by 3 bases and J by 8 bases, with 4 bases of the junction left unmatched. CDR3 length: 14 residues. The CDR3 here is CASSWRGQDSPLHF. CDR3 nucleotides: TGTGCCAGCAGCTGGAGGGGACAGGATTCACCCCTCCACTTT.

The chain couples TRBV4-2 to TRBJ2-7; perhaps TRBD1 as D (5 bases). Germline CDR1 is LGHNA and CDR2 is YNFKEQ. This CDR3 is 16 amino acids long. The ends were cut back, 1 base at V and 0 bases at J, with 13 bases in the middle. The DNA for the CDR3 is TGTGCCAGCAGCCAAGGGGGCCTAGTTAGCTCCTACGAGCAGTACTTC. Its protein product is CASSQGGLVSSYEQYF.